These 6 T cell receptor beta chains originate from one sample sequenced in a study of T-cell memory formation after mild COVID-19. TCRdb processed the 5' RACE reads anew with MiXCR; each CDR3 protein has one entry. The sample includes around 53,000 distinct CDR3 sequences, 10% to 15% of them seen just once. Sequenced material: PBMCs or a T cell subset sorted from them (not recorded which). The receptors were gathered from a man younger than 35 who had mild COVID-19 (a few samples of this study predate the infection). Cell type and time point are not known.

This CDR3 reads CASSPPGLAGARSTDTQYF. The CDR3 coding sequence is TGTGCCAGCAGTCCACCGGGACTAGCGGGGGCTAGGAGCACAGATACGCAGTATTTT. This chain joins TRBV6-5 and TRBJ2-3; 14 bases map to TRBD2. CDR1 MNHEY and CDR2 SVGAGI come from the germline V gene. V was pared by 5 bases and J by 0 bases, with 10 bases of the junction left unmatched. The CDR3 is made up of 19 amino acids.

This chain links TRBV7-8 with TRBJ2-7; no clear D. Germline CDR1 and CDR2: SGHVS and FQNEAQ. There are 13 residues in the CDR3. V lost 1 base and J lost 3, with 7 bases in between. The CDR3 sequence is CASSLGPLYEQYF. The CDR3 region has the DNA TGTGCCAGCAGCTTAGGCCCACTCTACGAGCAGTACTTC.

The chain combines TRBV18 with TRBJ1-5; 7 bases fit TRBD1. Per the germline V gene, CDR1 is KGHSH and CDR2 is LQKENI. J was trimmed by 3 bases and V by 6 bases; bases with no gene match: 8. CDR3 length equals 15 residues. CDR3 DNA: TGTGCCAGCTCCGGGGAGACAGGGTTCAATCAGCCCCAGCATTTT. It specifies CASSGETGFNQPQHF.

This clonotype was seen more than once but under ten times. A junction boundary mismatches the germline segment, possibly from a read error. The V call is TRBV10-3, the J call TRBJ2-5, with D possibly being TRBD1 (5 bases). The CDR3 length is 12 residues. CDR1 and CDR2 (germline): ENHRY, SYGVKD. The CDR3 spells CAIRDSKETQYF. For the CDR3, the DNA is TGTGCCATCCGTGACAGTAAAGAGACCCAGTACTTC.

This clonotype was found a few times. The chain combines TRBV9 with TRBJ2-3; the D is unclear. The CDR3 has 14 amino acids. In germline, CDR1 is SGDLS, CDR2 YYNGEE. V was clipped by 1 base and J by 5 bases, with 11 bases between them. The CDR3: CASSVSPPGDTQYF. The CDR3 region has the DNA TGTGCCAGCAGCGTAAGCCCCCCGGGAGATACGCAGTATTTT.

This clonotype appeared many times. The CDR3 is CATTLTDSYEQYF. The CDR3 DNA reads as TGTGCCACTACCCTGACTGACTCCTACGAGCAGTACTTC. V usage is TRBV2 and J usage is TRBJ2-7; no firm D call. Germline lookup yields CDR1 SNHLY and CDR2 FYNNEI. Between the trimmed V and J ends, which lost 10 bases and 0 bases, there was a span of 13 bases. The CDR3 extends over 13 amino acids.